The 9 T cell receptor beta chains listed next were all sequenced from one sample in a study of cytotoxic CD8 clonotypes in ibrutinib-treated CLL. Clones were sequenced by immunoSEQ multiplex PCR, and TCRdb holds only the in-frame ones, with some missing. The table records around 70,000 clones, less than 95% of them present only once. The sequencing here drew on PBMCs, taken after 12 months of ibrutinib treatment. The receptors were sampled from a human donor with chronic lymphocytic leukemia.

The V and J genes are TRBV11-3 and TRBJ2-7; tentatively, D is TRBD1 (5 bases). CDR1 SGHNT and CDR2 YENEEA come from the germline V gene. Between the trimmed V and J ends, which lost 5 bases and 1 base, there was a span of 12 bases. CDR3 length: 14 amino acids. CDR3 DNA sequence: TGTGCCAGCAGCGACAGAAGATGGTCCTACGAGCAGTACTTC. Its translation: CASSDRRWSYEQYF.

The V gene is TRBV19, the J gene TRBJ1-4; 12 nucleotides match TRBD1. Germline lookup yields CDR1 LNHDA and CDR2 SQIVND (reference sequence). The CDR3 totals 13 residues. The trim removed 10 bases at V and 6 bases at J, leaving 3 bases unmatched. Here the CDR3 DNA reads TGTGCCACGGGACAGGGGGCATATGAAAAACTGTTTTTT. It is translated as CATGQGAYEKLFF.

The rearrangement uses TRBV6-5 and TRBJ2-7; D may be TRBD1 or TRBD2 (6 bases each). The CDR3 sequence is 15 residues long. CDR1 MNHEY and CDR2 SVGAGI come from the germline V gene. The germline V and J ends were trimmed by 6 bases and 4 bases, with 19 bases remaining between them. This CDR3 reads CASSLGARGGYEQYF. CDR3 bases: TGTGCCAGCAGCCTGGGGGCGCGGGGCGGGTACGAGCAGTACTTC.

The genes are TRBV10-3 and TRBJ2-1; the match to TRBD1 covers 7 bases. This CDR3 is 14 amino acids long. V shed 0 bases and J 7 bases; nucleotides not matched to a gene: 3. Germline V lookup: CDR1 ENHRY, CDR2 SYGVKD. This CDR3 is CAISESTGRNEQFF. Written as DNA, the CDR3 is TGTGCCATCAGTGAGTCGACAGGGCGGAATGAGCAGTTCTTC.

The rearrangement joins TRBV6-1 to TRBJ2-5; a possible D gene is TRBD1 (5 bases). The V end was cut by 2 bases, the J end by 4 bases, with 11 bases between. This CDR3 has 14 amino acids. Germline-derived CDR1 and CDR2 are MNHNS and SASEGT. The CDR3 reads CASSESRQRETQYF. The CDR3 DNA is TGTGCCAGCAGTGAAAGCCGACAGCGAGAGACCCAGTACTTC.

The CDR3 region is CSVQEAGLAGGPPETQYF. The CDR3 coding sequence is TGCAGCGTACAAGAGGCCGGACTAGCGGGAGGCCCTCCCGAGACCCAGTACTTC. The V gene is TRBV29-1, the J gene TRBJ2-5; TRBD2 matches at 14 bases. From germline, CDR1 is SQVTM and CDR2 ANQGSEA. CDR3 length equals 18 residues. V lost 6 bases to trimming and J lost 5 bases; unmatched junction nucleotides: 17.

In regard to this clone: The germline gene is not matched at one end of the junction; a read error may be the cause. The gene calls are TRBV7-2 and TRBJ2-7; the D gene is possibly TRBD1 (5 bases). The CDR3 consists of 13 residues. Germline loops: CDR1 SGHTA, CDR2 FQGNSA. In DNA, the CDR3 is TGTGCCTGCAGCTTCCAGGGTTCCTACGAGCAGTACTTC. It encodes CACSFQGSYEQYF.

This clone has a single count. This chain links TRBV14 with TRBJ1-2; TRBD1 matches 8 bases. This CDR3 has 15 residues. The trim removed 4 bases at V and 4 bases at J, leaving 8 bases unmatched. Germline V gene lookup returns CDR1 SGHDN and CDR2 FVKESK. The CDR3 DNA follows: TGTGCCAGCAGCCCGTGGACAGGGAGGCGCTATGGCTACACCTTC. As protein: CASSPWTGRRYGYTF.

The chain employs TRBV6-1 and TRBJ1-5; unclear D gene. Germline values: CDR1 MNHNS, CDR2 SASEGT. This CDR3 contains 17 residues. V was shortened by 3 bases and J by 4 bases, with 19 bases between the two germline ends. CDR3 sequence reads: CASSDPPGLPINQPQHF. DNA for the CDR3: TGTGCCAGCAGTGATCCCCCCGGACTGCCAATTAATCAGCCCCAGCATTTT.